Only a few counts were recorded for the clone carrying this TCR beta chain. The data belong to a study of blood T cell repertoires in COVID-19. The overall study: Acute and convalescent COVID-19 samples came from the United States, Italy and Spain.

Per the study methods: How many nucleated cells were present was estimated from reference gene primer amplification. The protocol was immunoSEQ multiplex PCR, while the TCRdb copy is restricted to in-frame clones and leaves out a portion. V and J calls and clone size are as listed in that table; D and trimming were resolved from the DNA. The sample records about 76,000 clones, 80% to 90% being singletons. The CDR3 is 12 residues long. Trimming cost V 5 bases and J 3 bases, with 4 bases left between them. This TCR came from a man aged 55 to 70 with COVID-19, enrolled during active disease. Material: peripheral blood. The rearrangement links TRBV12-3 or TRBV12-4 to TRBJ2-2, with D hard to call. The CDR3 reads CASSRYTGELFF. CDR3 in DNA: TGTGCCAGCAGTCGGTACACCGGGGAGCTGTTTTTT.